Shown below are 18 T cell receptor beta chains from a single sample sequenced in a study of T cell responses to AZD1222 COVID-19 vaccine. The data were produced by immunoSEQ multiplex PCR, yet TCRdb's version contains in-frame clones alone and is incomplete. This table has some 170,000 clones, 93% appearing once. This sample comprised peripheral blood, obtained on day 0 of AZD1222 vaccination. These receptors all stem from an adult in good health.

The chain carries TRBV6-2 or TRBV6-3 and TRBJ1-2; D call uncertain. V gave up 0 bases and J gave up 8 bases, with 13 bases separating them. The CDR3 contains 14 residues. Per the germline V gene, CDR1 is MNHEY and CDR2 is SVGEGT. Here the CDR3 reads CASSYSDLIQGYTF. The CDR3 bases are TGTGCCAGCAGTTACTCGGACCTAATCCAGGGCTACACCTTC.

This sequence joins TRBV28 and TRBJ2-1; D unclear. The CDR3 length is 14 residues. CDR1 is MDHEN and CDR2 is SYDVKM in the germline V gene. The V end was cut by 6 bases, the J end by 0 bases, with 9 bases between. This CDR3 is CASSGSSSYNEQFF. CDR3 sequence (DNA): TGTGCCAGCAGCGGTTCATCCTCCTACAATGAGCAGTTCTTC.

The CDR3 region is CASSPMSGGSNYGYTF. As DNA, the CDR3 is TGTGCCAGCTCACCTATGTCAGGGGGTTCGAACTATGGCTACACCTTC. The chain links TRBV18 to TRBJ1-2, with 7 bases identical to TRBD1. The J segment lost 2 bases and the V segment lost 3 bases, leaving 9 bases of the junction unmatched. In germline, CDR1 is KGHSH, CDR2 LQKENI. The CDR3 spans 16 residues.

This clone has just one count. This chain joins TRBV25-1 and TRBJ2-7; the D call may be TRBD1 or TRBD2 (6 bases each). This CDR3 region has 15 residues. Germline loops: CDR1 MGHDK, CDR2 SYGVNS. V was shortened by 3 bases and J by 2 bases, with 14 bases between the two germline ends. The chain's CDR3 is CASSEGGSETYEQYF. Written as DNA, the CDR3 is TGTGCCAGCAGTGAGGGGGGCTCCGAAACCTACGAGCAGTACTTC.

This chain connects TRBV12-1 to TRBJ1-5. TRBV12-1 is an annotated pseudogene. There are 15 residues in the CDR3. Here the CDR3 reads CASSLQGGSNQPQHF. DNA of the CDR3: TGTGCCAGCAGCCTCCAGGGAGGTAGCAATCAGCCCCAGCATTTT.

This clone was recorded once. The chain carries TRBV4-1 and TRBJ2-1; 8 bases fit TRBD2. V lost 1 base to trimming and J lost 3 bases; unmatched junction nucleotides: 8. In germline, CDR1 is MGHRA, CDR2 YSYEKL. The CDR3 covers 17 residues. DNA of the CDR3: TGCGCCAGCAGCCAAGTGGGCGGGGGGCAACACTACAATGAGCAGTTCTTC. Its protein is CASSQVGGGQHYNEQFF.

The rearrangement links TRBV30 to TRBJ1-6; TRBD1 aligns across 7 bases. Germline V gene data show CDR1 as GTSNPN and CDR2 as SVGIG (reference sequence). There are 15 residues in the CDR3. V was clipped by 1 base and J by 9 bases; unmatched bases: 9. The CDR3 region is CAWSGGQTHVSPLHF. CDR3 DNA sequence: TGTGCCTGGAGTGGGGGACAGACCCACGTTTCACCCCTCCACTTT.

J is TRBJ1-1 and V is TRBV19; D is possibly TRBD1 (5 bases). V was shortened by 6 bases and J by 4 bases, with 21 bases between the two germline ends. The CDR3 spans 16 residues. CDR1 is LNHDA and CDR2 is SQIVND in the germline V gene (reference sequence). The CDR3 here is CASSPYPIGQLTEAFF. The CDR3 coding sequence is TGTGCCAGTAGCCCTTACCCCATTGGACAACTCACTGAAGCTTTCTTT. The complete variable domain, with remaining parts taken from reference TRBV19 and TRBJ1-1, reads DGGITQSPKYLFRKEGQNVTLSCEQNLNHDAMYWYRQDPGQGLRLIYYSQIVNDFQKGDIAEGYSVSREKKESFPLTVTSAQKNPTAFYLCASSPYPIGQLTEAFFGQGTRLTVV.

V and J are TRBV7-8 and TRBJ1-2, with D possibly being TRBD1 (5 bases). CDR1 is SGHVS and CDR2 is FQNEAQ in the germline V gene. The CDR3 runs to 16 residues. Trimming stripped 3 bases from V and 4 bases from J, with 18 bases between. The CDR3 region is CASSFGIRDLVYGYTF. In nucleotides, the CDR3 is TGTGCCAGCAGCTTTGGAATCAGGGACCTTGTCTATGGCTACACCTTC.

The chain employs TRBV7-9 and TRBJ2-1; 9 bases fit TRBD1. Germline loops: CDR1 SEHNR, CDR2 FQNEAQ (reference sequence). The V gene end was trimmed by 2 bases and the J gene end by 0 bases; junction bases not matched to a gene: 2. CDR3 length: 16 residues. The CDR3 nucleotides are TGTGCCAGCAGCTTAAGGGGACAGGGCTCCTACAATGAGCAGTTCTTC. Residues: CASSLRGQGSYNEQFF.

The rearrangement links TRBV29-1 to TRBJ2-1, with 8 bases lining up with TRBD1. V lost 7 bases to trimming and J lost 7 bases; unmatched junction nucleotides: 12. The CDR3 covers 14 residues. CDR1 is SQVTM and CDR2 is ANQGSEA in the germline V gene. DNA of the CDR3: TGCAGCGCCGAGGGACAGGTTGGGGGAAATGAGCAGTTCTTC. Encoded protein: CSAEGQVGGNEQFF.

CDR3 residues: CASGLQGAGELFF. The CDR3 DNA reads TGTGCCAGCGGTCTACAGGGAGCCGGGGAGCTGTTTTTT. The rearrangement links TRBV6-5 to TRBJ2-2; tentative D call: TRBD1 (6 bases). V was cut by 8 bases and J by 6 bases, with 13 bases left in between. The germline gives CDR1 MNHEY, CDR2 SVGAGI. This CDR3 has 13 amino acids.

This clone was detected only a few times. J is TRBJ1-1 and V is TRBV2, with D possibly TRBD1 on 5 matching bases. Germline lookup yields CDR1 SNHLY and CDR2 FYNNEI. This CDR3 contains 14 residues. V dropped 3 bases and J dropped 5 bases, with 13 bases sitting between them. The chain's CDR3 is CASSDLPGQTEAFF. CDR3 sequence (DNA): TGTGCCAGCAGTGACCTACCGGGGCAGACTGAAGCTTTCTTT.

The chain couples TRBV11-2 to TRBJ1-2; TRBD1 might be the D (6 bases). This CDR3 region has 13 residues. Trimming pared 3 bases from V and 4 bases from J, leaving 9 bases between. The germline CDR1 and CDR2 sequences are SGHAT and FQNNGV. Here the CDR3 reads CASSFQGSYGYTF. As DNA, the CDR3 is TGTGCCAGCAGCTTCCAGGGGAGCTATGGCTACACCTTC.

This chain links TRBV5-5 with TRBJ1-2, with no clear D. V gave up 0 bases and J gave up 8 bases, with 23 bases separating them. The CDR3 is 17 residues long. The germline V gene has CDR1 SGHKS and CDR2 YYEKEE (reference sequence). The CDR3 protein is CASSLVPLYGSREGYTF. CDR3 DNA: TGTGCCAGCAGCTTGGTTCCTTTGTATGGGTCACGGGAGGGCTACACCTTC.

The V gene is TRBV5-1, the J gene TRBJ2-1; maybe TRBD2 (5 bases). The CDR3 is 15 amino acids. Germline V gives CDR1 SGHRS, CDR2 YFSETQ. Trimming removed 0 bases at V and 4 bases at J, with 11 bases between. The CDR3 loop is CASSLVPDSYNEQFF. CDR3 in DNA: TGCGCCAGCAGCTTGGTCCCGGACTCATACAATGAGCAGTTCTTC.

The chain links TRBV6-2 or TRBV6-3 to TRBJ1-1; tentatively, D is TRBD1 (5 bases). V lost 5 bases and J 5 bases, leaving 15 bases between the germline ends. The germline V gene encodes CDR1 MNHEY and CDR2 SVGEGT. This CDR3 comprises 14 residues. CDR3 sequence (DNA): TGTGCCAGCAGTACCCTTCTGGGGGGGACTGAAGCTTTCTTT. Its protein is CASSTLLGGTEAFF.

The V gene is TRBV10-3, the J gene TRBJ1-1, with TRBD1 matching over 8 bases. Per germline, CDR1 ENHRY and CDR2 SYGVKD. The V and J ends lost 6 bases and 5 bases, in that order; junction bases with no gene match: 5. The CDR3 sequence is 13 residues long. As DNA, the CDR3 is TGTGCCATCAGCGGACAGGGAGAAACTGAAGCTTTCTTT. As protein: CAISGQGETEAFF.